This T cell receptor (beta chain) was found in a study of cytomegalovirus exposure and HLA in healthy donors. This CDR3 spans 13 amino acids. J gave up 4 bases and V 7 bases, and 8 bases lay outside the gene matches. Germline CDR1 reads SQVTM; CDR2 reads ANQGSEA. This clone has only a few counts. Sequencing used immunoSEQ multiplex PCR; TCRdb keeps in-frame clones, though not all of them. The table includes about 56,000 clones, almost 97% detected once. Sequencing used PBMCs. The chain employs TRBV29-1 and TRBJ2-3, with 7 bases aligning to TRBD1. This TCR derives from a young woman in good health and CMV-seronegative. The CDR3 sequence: CSAGTVLADTQYF. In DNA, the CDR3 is TGCAGCGCGGGGACAGTCCTTGCAGATACGCAGTATTTT.